Following are 19 T cell receptor beta chains from one sample sequenced in a study of blood T cell repertoires in COVID-19. Only in-frame clones appear in the TCRdb table, and some are missing; sequencing was by immunoSEQ multiplex PCR. The repertoire has 240,000 or so clones, about four fifths of them found once; the top ten carry roughly 2%. Sample: peripheral blood. These receptors were taken from a young man who had recovered from COVID-19.

J is TRBJ1-2 and V is TRBV7-2; D gene uncertain. With 5 bases removed from V and 9 bases from J, the gap between germline ends came to 16 bases. Germline CDR1 SGHTA, CDR2 FQGNSA. The CDR3 sequence is 13 residues long. The CDR3 is CASSPYPVESYTF. The CDR3 bases are TGTGCCAGCAGCCCCTACCCTGTGGAGAGCTACACCTTC.

In nucleotides, the CDR3 is TGTGCCAGCAGCTTAGCGGGGGGAGGCACCGGGGAGCTGTTTTTT. Its translation: CASSLAGGGTGELFF. The chain carries TRBV7-3 and TRBJ2-2; 8 nucleotides line up with TRBD2. The CDR3 extends over 15 amino acids. CDR1 is SGHTA and CDR2 is FQGTGA in the germline V gene. V dropped 2 bases and J dropped 4; count of bases not matched to a gene: 3.

The gene calls are TRBV3-1 (or the pseudogene TRBV3-2) and TRBJ2-2, with D perhaps matching TRBD2 (5 bases). CDR1 LGHDT and CDR2 YNNKEL come from the germline V gene (reference sequence). V lost 0 bases, J lost 2 bases, and 13 bases lay in between. The CDR3 sequence is 17 residues long. CDR3: CASSQDRLAGNTGELFF. The CDR3, as DNA: TGTGCCAGCAGCCAAGATCGTCTAGCCGGAAACACCGGGGAGCTGTTTTTT.

The gene calls are TRBV7-2 and TRBJ1-3; 7 bases match TRBD1. With 5 bases clipped from V and 2 bases from J, the junction kept 3 bases outside the gene matches. In germline, CDR1 is SGHTA, CDR2 FQGNSA. This CDR3 is built from 14 residues. CDR3 DNA sequence: TGTGCCAGCAGCCTAAGGGGGCCTGGAAACACCATATATTTT. Protein: CASSLRGPGNTIYF.

This clone occurred a few times. V gene TRBV2 combines with J gene TRBJ2-1; 8 bases align to TRBD2. CDR3 length equals 14 residues. After removal of 4 bases from V and 9 bases from J, the junction contained 8 bases not matched to a gene. In germline, CDR1 is SNHLY, CDR2 FYNNEI. The CDR3 coding sequence is TGTGCCAGCAGTGGCCGGACTAGCAGGGGTGAGCAGTTCTTC. It translates to CASSGRTSRGEQFF.

This chain links TRBV28 with TRBJ2-7; D not resolved. V was cut by 6 bases and J by 0 bases, with 9 bases left in between. The CDR3 runs 13 residues. Germline-derived CDR1 and CDR2 are MDHEN and SYDVKM. The CDR3 protein is CASRAPTSYEQYF. The CDR3 DNA reads TGTGCCAGCAGGGCACCCACCTCCTACGAGCAGTACTTC.

Only one count was recorded for this clone. The chain uses TRBV2 and TRBJ1-2, with D unclear. Germline lookup yields CDR1 SNHLY and CDR2 FYNNEI. The CDR3 spans 13 residues. Trimming cost V 7 bases and J 6 bases, with 15 bases left between them. The CDR3 sequence: CASTFGVGNGYTF. CDR3 bases: TGTGCCAGCACGTTCGGGGTAGGGAATGGCTACACCTTC.

This clone was observed once. The V and J genes are TRBV19 and TRBJ1-1, with 8 nucleotides matching TRBD1. The ends lost 2 bases at V and 7 bases at J; junction bases unmatched: 6. CDR1 is LNHDA, CDR2 SQIVND, per germline (reference sequence). CDR3 length: 14 residues. CDR3 nucleotide sequence: TGTGCCAGTAGTATATTGGACAGGGTTCATGAAGCTTTCTTT. This codes for CASSILDRVHEAFF.

Comment on this clone: Other DNA sequences of this sample code for an identical CDR3. The rearrangement links TRBV7-9 to TRBJ2-3; 8 bases line up with TRBD1. Germline V gene data show CDR1 as SEHNR and CDR2 as FQNEAQ (reference sequence). The CDR3 contains 14 residues. With 2 bases clipped from V and 3 bases from J, the junction kept 1 base outside the gene matches. CDR3 sequence reads: CASSLTGGTDTQYF. CDR3 coding DNA: TGTGCCAGCAGCTTAACAGGGGGGACAGATACGCAGTATTTT.

The chain recombines TRBV6-1 with TRBJ1-3; 9 nucleotides agree with TRBD1. The CDR3 is 16 residues long. Germline trimming cut 2 bases from V and 0 bases from J; bases unmatched to any gene: 2. In germline, CDR1 is MNHNS, CDR2 SASEGT. This CDR3 reads CASSERDRDSGNTIYF. The CDR3 DNA follows: TGTGCCAGCAGTGAACGGGACAGGGACTCTGGAAACACCATATATTTT.

The chain recombines TRBV4-1 with TRBJ2-3, with D possibly matching TRBD1 (6 bases). V dropped 1 base and J dropped 1 base, with 18 bases sitting between them. CDR3 size: 18 residues. CDR1 MGHRA and CDR2 YSYEKL come from the germline V gene. The CDR3 DNA follows: TGCGCCAGCAGCCAAGGCATGACAGGAAATTGGGGCACAGATACGCAGTATTTT. This encodes CASSQGMTGNWGTDTQYF.

The chain combines TRBV12-3 or TRBV12-4 with TRBJ2-5; D perhaps matches TRBD1 (5 bases). Trimming cost V 7 bases and J 5 bases, with 14 bases left between them. The CDR3 is 13 residues long. This chain's CDR3 is CASTLLGQETQYF. The CDR3, as DNA: TGTGCCAGCACCCTCCTGGGGCAGGAGACCCAGTACTTC.

The chain couples TRBV6-6 to TRBJ2-2, with D possibly TRBD1 on 5 matching bases. The ends were cut back, 6 bases at V and 6 bases at J, with 11 bases in the middle. Germline CDR1 MNHNY, CDR2 SVGAGI (reference sequence). The CDR3 runs 13 residues. The CDR3 bases are TGTGCCAGCAGGGGCAGGGTCGCCGGGGAGCTGTTTTTT. Its protein product is CASRGRVAGELFF.

The CDR3 nucleotides read TGTGCCAGCAGCGTAGTGGGCAGGCCTTATGGCTACACCTTC. Amino acids: CASSVVGRPYGYTF. The genes are TRBV9 and TRBJ1-2; D is unresolved. V was trimmed by 0 bases and J by 5 bases, leaving 11 bases between them. CDR3 length: 14 amino acids. The germline V gene has CDR1 SGDLS and CDR2 YYNGEE.

The genes are TRBV7-9 and TRBJ1-2; D is perhaps TRBD1 (6 bases). The V end was cut by 5 bases, the J end by 2 bases, with 9 bases between. Germline V lookup: CDR1 SEHNR, CDR2 FQNEAQ (reference sequence). The CDR3 is 13 amino acids. The CDR3 reads CASSQQGNYGYTF. CDR3 nucleotide sequence: TGTGCCAGCAGCCAACAGGGAAACTATGGCTACACCTTC.

The rearrangement uses TRBV7-2 and TRBJ1-1; no firm D call. The CDR3 is made up of 12 amino acids. Trimming took 6 bases from V and 7 from J, leaving 12 bases between them. Germline CDR1 is SGHTA and CDR2 is FQGNSA. The CDR3 loop reads CASRGPSREAFF. DNA of the CDR3: TGTGCCAGCAGGGGTCCTAGCCGTGAAGCTTTCTTT.

The chain carries TRBV9 and TRBJ1-4, with 9 bases identical to TRBD1. CDR3 length: 14 residues. Per the germline V gene, CDR1 is SGDLS and CDR2 is YYNGEE. Trimming removed 4 bases from V and 6 bases from J; junction bases left unmatched: 4. The CDR3 loop reads CASSIDRGDEKLFF. Written as DNA, the CDR3 is TGTGCCAGCAGCATCGACAGGGGGGATGAAAAACTGTTTTTT.

The genes are TRBV5-4 and TRBJ2-1; 7 nucleotides match TRBD1. This CDR3 is 15 amino acids long. With V trimmed by 2 bases and J by 2 bases, 4 bases remained unmatched. The V gene's germline CDR1 is SGHNT and CDR2 YYREEE (reference sequence). The CDR3 coding sequence is TGTGCCAGCAGCTTCGGGACAGCCACCTACAATGAGCAGTTCTTC. Residues: CASSFGTATYNEQFF.

The V and J genes are TRBV4-1 and TRBJ1-1; weak D call: TRBD1 (6 bases). The CDR3 is made up of 15 amino acids. V gave up 4 bases and J gave up 5 bases, with 17 bases separating them. Germline assignment: CDR1 MGHRA and CDR2 YSYEKL. The CDR3 DNA sequence: TGCGCCAGCAGCCGAGGGGTTGGGGGCGGGACTGAAGCTTTCTTT. Protein sequence: CASSRGVGGGTEAFF.